This T cell receptor (beta chain) originates from a study of beta chain features in type 1 diabetes. Looking at the study overall: Regarding age, gender and cell yields, patients proved similar to healthy donors. Overall study results and limits: Cells expressing TCR highly could be over-represented by cDNA sequencing.

Investigators reverse transcribed all isolated RNA, so they sequenced expressed TCRB transcripts. Sequenced by immunoSEQ multiplex PCR; TCRdb stores in-frame clones only, minus some. This table has about 290,000 clones, roughly 8% appearing once. With regard to this clone: No antigen is known for it.

The CDR3 sequence is 13 residues long. Looked up from germline, CDR1 is MNHNY and CDR2 is SVGAGI (reference sequence). The V gene lost 2 bases and the J gene lost 3 bases, with 8 bases spanning the gap. The sequenced sample consisted of central memory CD4+ T cells from blood. The sequence was obtained from a young woman in good health. The rearrangement links TRBV6-6 to TRBJ2-7; D is perhaps TRBD1 or TRBD2 (5 bases each). The CDR3 reads CASSYGGRYEQYV. CDR3 sequence (DNA): TGTGCCAGCAGTTACGGGGGTCGCTACGAGCAGTACGTC.